The following is a TCR beta chain sequence with its context. No antigen is known for it. The study ran its PCR with 60 Vbeta and 13 Jbeta primers. Here immunoSEQ multiplex PCR was the method, and the copy in TCRdb shows in-frame clones only, minus some. This table has 150,000 to 200,000 clones, roughly 77% appearing once. The data derive from a study of cytomegalovirus exposure and HLA in healthy donors. General study points: Reported results showed that the classifier diagnosed cytomegalovirus status with high specificity and sensitivity. It was only CMV serostatus that was available as immune exposure information. Presence/absence analyses assumed roughly uniform sequencing depth across donors, which may not hold. Whilst most TCR sequences proved rare, a subset of public TCRs occurred across many donors.

CDR1 MNHNS and CDR2 SASEGT come from the germline V gene. V was trimmed by 7 bases and J by 1 base, leaving 11 bases between them. The CDR3 runs 14 residues. The sequencing input was PBMCs. This chain connects TRBV6-1 to TRBJ2-1; a possible D gene is TRBD1 (6 bases). This sequence was found in a woman aged 50 to 60 in good health and CMV-seronegative. CDR3 in amino acids: CASTEGESYNEQFF. CDR3 coding DNA: TGTGCCAGCACCGAGGGGGAGTCCTACAATGAGCAGTTCTTC.